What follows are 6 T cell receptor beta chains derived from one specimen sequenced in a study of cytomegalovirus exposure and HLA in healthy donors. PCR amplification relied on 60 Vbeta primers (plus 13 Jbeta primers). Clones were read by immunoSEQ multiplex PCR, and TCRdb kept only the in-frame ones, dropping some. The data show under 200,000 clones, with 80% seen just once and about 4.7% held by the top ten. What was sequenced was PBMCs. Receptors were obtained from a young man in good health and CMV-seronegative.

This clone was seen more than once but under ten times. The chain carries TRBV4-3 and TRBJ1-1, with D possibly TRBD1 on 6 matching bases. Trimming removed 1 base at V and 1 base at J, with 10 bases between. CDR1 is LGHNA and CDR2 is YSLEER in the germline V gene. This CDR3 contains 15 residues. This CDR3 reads CASSQGWGPNTEAFF. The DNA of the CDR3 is TGCGCCAGCAGCCAAGGGTGGGGGCCGAACACTGAAGCTTTCTTT.

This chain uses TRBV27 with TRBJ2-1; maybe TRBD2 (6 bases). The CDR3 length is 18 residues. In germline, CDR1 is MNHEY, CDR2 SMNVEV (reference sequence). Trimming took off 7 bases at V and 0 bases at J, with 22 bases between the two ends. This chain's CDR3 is CASTSLGGVPLSYNEQFF. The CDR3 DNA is TGTGCCAGCACCTCCCTGGGGGGAGTTCCCCTCTCCTACAATGAGCAGTTCTTC.

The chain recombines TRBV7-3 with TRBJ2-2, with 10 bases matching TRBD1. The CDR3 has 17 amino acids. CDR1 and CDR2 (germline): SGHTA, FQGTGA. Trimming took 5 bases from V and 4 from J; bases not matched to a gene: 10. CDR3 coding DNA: TGTGCCAGCAGCCCGGGTGGGACAGGGGTCGGCACCGGGGAGCTGTTTTTT. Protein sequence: CASSPGGTGVGTGELFF.

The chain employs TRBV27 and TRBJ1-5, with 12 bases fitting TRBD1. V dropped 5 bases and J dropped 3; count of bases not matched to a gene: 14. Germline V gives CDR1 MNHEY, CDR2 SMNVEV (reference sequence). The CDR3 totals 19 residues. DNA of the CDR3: TGTGCCAGCAGTCCCCATACCGGGACAGGGGGCGCGAACAATCAGCCCCAGCATTTT. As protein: CASSPHTGTGGANNQPQHF.

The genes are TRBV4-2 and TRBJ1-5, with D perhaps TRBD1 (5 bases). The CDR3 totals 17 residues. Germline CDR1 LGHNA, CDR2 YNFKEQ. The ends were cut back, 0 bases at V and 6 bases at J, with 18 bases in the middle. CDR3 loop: CASSQDTGGVLGQPQHF. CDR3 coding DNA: TGTGCCAGCAGCCAAGACACGGGGGGGGTCCTGGGTCAGCCCCAGCATTTT.

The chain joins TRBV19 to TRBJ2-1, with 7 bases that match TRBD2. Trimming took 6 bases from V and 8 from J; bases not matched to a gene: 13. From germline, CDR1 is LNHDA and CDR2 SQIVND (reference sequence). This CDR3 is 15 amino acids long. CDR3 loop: CASRPRPAGIYEQFF. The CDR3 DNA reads TGTGCCAGTAGACCCCGGCCAGCGGGAATTTATGAGCAGTTCTTC.